Presented here are 4 T cell receptor beta chains from one specimen sequenced in a study of T-cell reconstitution after alpha-beta-depleted transplantation in children. During its preparation, the TCRbeta library received unique molecular identifiers. TCRdb re-called the PCR reads through MiXCR, storing one row per CDR3 protein. The table shows about 300,000 distinct CDR3 sequences, with roughly a tenth occurring only once. This specimen was PBMCs, taken before TCRalphabeta/CD19-depleted stem cell transplant. Receptors were obtained from a boy in the first two years of life with acute myeloid leukemia, due to receive a stem cell transplant.

This clonotype has more than one count but fewer than ten. The V and J genes are TRBV18 and TRBJ2-1, with 14 bases matching TRBD2. The germline V gene encodes CDR1 KGHSH and CDR2 LQKENI. This CDR3 comprises 15 residues. J was trimmed by 6 bases and V by 6 bases; bases with no gene match: 4. The CDR3, as DNA: TGTGCCAGCTCGAGGGGACTAGCGGGAGTCAATGAGCAGTTCTTC. Residues: CASSRGLAGVNEQFF.

This clonotype showed up many times. The chain combines TRBV28 with TRBJ1-4, with a tentative D call TRBD1 (6 bases). The CDR3 consists of 15 residues. Trimming cost V 4 bases and J 0 bases, with 9 bases left between them. Looked up from germline, CDR1 is MDHEN and CDR2 is SYDVKM. CDR3 protein: CASSSRGTTNEKLFF. CDR3 DNA sequence: TGTGCCAGCAGTTCAAGGGGGACAACTAATGAAAAACTGTTTTTT.

This clonotype was recorded at least ten times. J is TRBJ1-1 and V is TRBV5-1, with D perhaps matching TRBD1 (5 bases). The CDR3 is 12 residues long. Trimming pared 2 bases from V and 3 bases from J, leaving 5 bases between. Germline V CDR1 and CDR2: SGHRS, YFSETQ. Here the CDR3 reads CASSFRDTEAFF. For the CDR3, the DNA is TGCGCCAGCAGCTTCAGGGACACTGAAGCTTTCTTT.

The genes are TRBV20-1 and TRBJ2-3; D is unresolved. The germline V and J ends were trimmed by 1 base and 1 base, with 6 bases remaining between them. CDR1 is DFQATT, CDR2 SNEGSKA, per germline (reference sequence). The CDR3 has 13 residues. The CDR3 DNA follows: TGCAGTGCTAGAGTCCGGGGCACAGATACGCAGTATTTT. It codes for CSARVRGTDTQYF.